This T cell receptor (beta chain) was retrieved from a study of cytomegalovirus exposure and HLA in healthy donors. Clones were read by immunoSEQ multiplex PCR, and TCRdb kept only the in-frame ones, dropping some. The table shows 100,000 to 150,000 clones, with about 88% occurring only once. Study-level points and caveats: The CMV antigen specificity of a few CMV-associated chains was confirmed through in vitro analysis.

Concerning this clone: Its target is unknown.

The sequence was obtained from a woman between 18 and 29 years old in good health and CMV-seronegative. Sequencing used PBMCs.

The CDR3 reads CASSLVQGDTGELFF. Written as DNA, the CDR3 is TGTGCCAGCAGTTTGGTGCAGGGTGACACCGGGGAGCTGTTTTTT. The gene calls are TRBV28 and TRBJ2-2; weak D call: TRBD1 (5 bases). Deletions cut 3 bases from V and 3 bases from J, with 11 bases between. This CDR3 spans 15 amino acids. Germline CDR1 MDHEN, CDR2 SYDVKM.